This T cell receptor beta chain comes out of a study of hypomethylating agent response in myelodysplastic syndrome. Study in general: The mean patient age was roughly 70 +/- 6.9 years, and diploid cytogenetics predominated. Most often mutated was TET2, found in 5 of 11 patients. Responders were about 6 patients with complete response or hematologic improvement; a few were non-responders.

General study points: Responders gained more novel clonotypes; non-responders had more contracted clonotypes after treatment.

Germline V gene lookup returns CDR1 SGHVS and CDR2 FQNEAQ. V lost 6 bases and J 7 bases, leaving 19 bases between the germline ends. The CDR3 is made up of 14 amino acids. The protocol was immunoSEQ multiplex PCR, while the TCRdb copy is restricted to in-frame clones and leaves out a portion. In the table there are 2,000 or so clones, 65% to 90% of which are singletons. As regards this clone: Its antigen is not known.

This sample comprised bone marrow, obtained before or after starting hypomethylating agent treatment for myelodysplastic syndrome (not recorded which). This receptor was obtained from a human donor with myelodysplastic syndrome. The chain joins TRBV7-8 to TRBJ2-7; D tentatively fits TRBD1 or TRBD2 (5 bases each). In DNA form, the CDR3 reads TGTGCCAGCAGGGGTCCCTCGTGGGGCGGGGAGCAGTACTTC. Translating it yields CASRGPSWGGEQYF.